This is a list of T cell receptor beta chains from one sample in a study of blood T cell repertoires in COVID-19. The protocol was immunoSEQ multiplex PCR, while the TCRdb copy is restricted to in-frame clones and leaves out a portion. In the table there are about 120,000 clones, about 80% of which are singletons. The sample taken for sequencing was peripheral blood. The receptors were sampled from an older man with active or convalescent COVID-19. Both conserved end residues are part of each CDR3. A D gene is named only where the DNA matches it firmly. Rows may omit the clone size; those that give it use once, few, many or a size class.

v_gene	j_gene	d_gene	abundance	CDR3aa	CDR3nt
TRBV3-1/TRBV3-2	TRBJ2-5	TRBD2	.	CASSQGGGLQETQYF	TGTGCCAGCAGCCAAGGGGGAGGGCTACAAGAGACCCAGTACTTC
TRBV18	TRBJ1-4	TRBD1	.	CASSPMDRDEKLFF	TGTGCCAGCTCACCAATGGACAGGGATGAAAAACTGTTTTTT
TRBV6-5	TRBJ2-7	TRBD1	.	CASSHGTGWDYEQYF	TGTGCCAGCAGTCACGGGACAGGGTGGGACTACGAGCAGTACTTC
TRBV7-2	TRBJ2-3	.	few	CASGTGDTQYF	TGTGCCAGCGGGACTGGGGATACGCAGTATTTT
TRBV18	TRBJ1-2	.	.	CASSTGPHGYTF	TGTGCCAGCTCAACAGGGCCTCACGGCTACACCTTC
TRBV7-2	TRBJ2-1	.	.	CASSLSTGSYNEQFF	TGTGCCAGCAGCTTATCCACAGGGTCCTACAATGAGCAGTTCTTC
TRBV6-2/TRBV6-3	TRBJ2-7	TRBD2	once	CASSGSGSYGYEQYF	TGTGCCAGCAGTGGTAGCGGGAGCTACGGCTACGAGCAGTACTTC
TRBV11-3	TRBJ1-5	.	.	CASRETRTRVGQPQHF	TGTGCCAGCAGGGAAACGAGGACAAGGGTAGGTCAGCCCCAGCATTTT
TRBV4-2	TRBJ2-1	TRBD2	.	CASSLGTSGGSRLRNEQFF	TGTGCCAGCAGCCTTGGGACTAGCGGGGGGAGCCGCCTGCGGAATGAGCAGTTCTTC
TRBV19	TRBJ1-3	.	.	CASRGGISSGNTIYF	TGTGCCAGTAGGGGCGGGATAAGCTCTGGAAACACCATATATTTT
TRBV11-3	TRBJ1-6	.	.	CASSFRATYNSPLHF	TGTGCCAGCAGCTTCAGGGCTACCTATAATTCACCCCTCCACTTT
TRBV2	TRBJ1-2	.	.	CASSVLNQGNYGYTF	TGTGCCAGCAGTGTCCTCAACCAGGGTAACTATGGCTACACCTTC
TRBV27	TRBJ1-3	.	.	CASSLRGPGNTIYF	TGTGCCAGCAGTTTAAGAGGTCCCGGAAACACCATATATTTT
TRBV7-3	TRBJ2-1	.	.	CASSQIRGNEQFF	TGTGCCAGCAGCCAAATCAGGGGTAATGAGCAGTTCTTC
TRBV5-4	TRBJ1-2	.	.	CASSFYRGGGDYGYTF	TGTGCCAGCAGCTTTTATCGGGGGGGCGGTGACTATGGCTACACCTTC
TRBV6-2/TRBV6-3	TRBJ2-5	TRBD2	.	CASSYSRRGGPKGETQYF	TGTGCCAGCAGTTACTCGAGGCGGGGGGGGCCCAAAGGAGAGACCCAGTACTTC
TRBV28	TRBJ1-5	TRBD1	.	CASNPGTVEQPQHF	TGTGCCAGCAACCCAGGGACAGTCGAACAGCCCCAGCATTTT
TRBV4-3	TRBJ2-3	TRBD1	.	CASSQGAGQGSDTQYF	TGCGCCAGCAGCCAAGGGGCGGGACAGGGGTCAGATACGCAGTATTTT
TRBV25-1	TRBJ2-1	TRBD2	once	CASSEYAGGSRSYNEQFF	TGTGCCAGCAGTGAATACGCTGGCGGGAGCCGATCCTACAATGAGCAGTTCTTC
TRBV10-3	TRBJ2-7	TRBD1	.	CAISPRTGTYEQYF	TGTGCCATCAGCCCCCGGACAGGGACCTACGAGCAGTACTTC
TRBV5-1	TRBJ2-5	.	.	CASSNQGHQETQYF	TGCGCCAGCAGCAACCAGGGTCACCAAGAGACCCAGTACTTC
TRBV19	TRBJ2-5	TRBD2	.	CASSMSGRVETQYF	TGTGCCAGTAGTATGAGCGGGAGGGTCGAGACCCAGTACTTC
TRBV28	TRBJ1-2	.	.	CAADSPGFYGYTF	TGTGCAGCGGACAGTCCGGGATTCTATGGCTACACCTTC
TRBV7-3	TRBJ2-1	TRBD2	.	CASSLSSGGSYNEQFF	TGTGCCAGCAGCTTGTCTAGCGGGGGCTCCTACAATGAGCAGTTCTTC
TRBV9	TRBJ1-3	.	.	CASSRRAGVNTIYF	TGTGCCAGCAGCAGAAGGGCAGGGGTGAACACCATATATTTT
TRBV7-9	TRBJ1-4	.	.	CASSSVEKLFF	TGTGCCAGCAGCTCGGTTGAAAAACTGTTTTTT
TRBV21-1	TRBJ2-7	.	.	CASSSGGLAGGPLYEQYF	TGTGCCAGCAGCAGTGGGGGACTAGCGGGAGGGCCCCTCTACGAGCAGTACTTC
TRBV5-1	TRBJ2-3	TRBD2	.	CASSLSSGSTDTQYF	TGCGCCAGCAGCTTATCTAGCGGGAGCACAGATACGCAGTATTTT
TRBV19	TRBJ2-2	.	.	CASRARANTGELFF	TGTGCCAGTAGGGCCAGGGCAAACACCGGGGAGCTGTTTTTT
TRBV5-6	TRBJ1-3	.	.	CASSERNRAAGNTIYF	TGTGCCAGCAGCGAAAGGAACAGGGCTGCGGGAAACACCATATATTTT
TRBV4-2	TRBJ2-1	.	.	CASSLAMSSYNEQFF	TGTGCCAGCAGCCTAGCGATGAGCTCCTACAATGAGCAGTTCTTC
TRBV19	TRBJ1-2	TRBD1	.	CASRERQGAYTF	TGTGCCAGTAGGGAAAGACAGGGGGCCTACACCTTC
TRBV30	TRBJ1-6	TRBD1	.	CAWMTGRNSPLHF	TGTGCCTGGATGACAGGGCGGAATTCACCCCTCCACTTT
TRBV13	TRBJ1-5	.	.	CASSLARNQPQHF	TGTGCCAGCAGCTTGGCCAGAAATCAGCCCCAGCATTTT
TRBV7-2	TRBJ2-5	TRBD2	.	CASSLGSGSEETQYF	TGTGCCAGCAGCTTAGGGAGCGGGAGTGAAGAGACCCAGTACTTC
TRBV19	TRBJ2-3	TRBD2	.	CASSIWVAGGPGTQYF	TGTGCCAGTAGTATTTGGGTAGCGGGGGGGCCGGGCACGCAGTATTTT
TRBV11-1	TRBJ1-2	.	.	CASTQDINYGYTF	TGTGCCAGCACCCAAGACATAAACTATGGCTACACCTTC
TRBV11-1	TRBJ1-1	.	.	CASSLTENTEAFF	TGTGCCAGCAGCCTGACAGAGAACACTGAAGCTTTCTTT
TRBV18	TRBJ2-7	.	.	CASSPRQSESYEQYF	TGTGCCAGCTCACCACGACAGTCAGAGTCCTACGAGCAGTACTTC
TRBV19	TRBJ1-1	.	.	CASSIVGGGTEAFF	TGTGCCAGTAGTATAGTGGGGGGAGGTACTGAAGCTTTCTTT
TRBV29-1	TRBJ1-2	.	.	CSVEPYREPNYGYTF	TGCAGCGTAGAACCCTACAGGGAACCAAACTATGGCTACACCTTC
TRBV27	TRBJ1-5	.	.	CASSSTDSNQPQHF	TGTGCCAGCAGTTCCACAGATAGCAATCAGCCCCAGCATTTT
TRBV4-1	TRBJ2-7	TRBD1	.	CASSQGQGAYEQYF	TGCGCCAGCAGCCAGGGACAGGGCGCCTACGAGCAGTACTTC
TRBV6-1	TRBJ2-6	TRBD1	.	CASSAGRQGQAGANVLTF	TGTGCCAGCAGTGCTGGCCGGCAAGGACAGGCAGGGGCCAACGTCCTGACTTTC